Included here is one T cell receptor beta chain sequence, with context. Germline V gives CDR1 MNHEY, CDR2 SVGAGI. The CDR3 runs 12 residues. V was shortened by 8 bases and J by 3 bases, with 10 bases between the two germline ends. This sample was included in a study of blood T cell repertoires in COVID-19. Whole-study context: T cells, B-cell-depleted T cells, or PBMCs supplied cDNA or gDNA.

Seattle's cohort entered during active infection and was followed longitudinally. Sequencing used immunoSEQ multiplex PCR; TCRdb keeps in-frame clones, though not all of them. This sample carries 350,000 to 450,000 clones, about 89% of them seen once, and the ten largest clones take under 2%. The chain recombines TRBV6-5 with TRBJ1-2; D not certain. The sequence was obtained from a middle-aged woman with COVID-19, enrolled during active disease. Sequenced sample: peripheral blood. The DNA of the CDR3 is TGTGCCAGCTCGGAGGGTCACTATGGCTACACCTTC. Amino acid sequence: CASSEGHYGYTF.